The 9 T cell receptor beta chains presented below share a single source sample, sequenced in a study of OX40 agonist ivuxolimab in advanced cancers. Sequencing used immunoSEQ multiplex PCR; TCRdb keeps in-frame clones, though not all of them. The repertoire holds about 80,000 clones, with around 86% as singletons. The source was CD4+ or CD8+ T cells sorted from blood, collected in a trial of the OX40 agonist ivuxolimab. These TCRs come from an adult with an advanced solid tumor such as melanoma, head and neck, liver or kidney cancer.

CDR3 bases: TGCGCCAGCAGCTCGCAGGGGGGTATCTACGAGCAGTACTTC. This sequence encodes CASSSQGGIYEQYF. The rearrangement uses TRBV5-1 and TRBJ2-7; tentatively, D is TRBD1 (7 bases). V dropped 3 bases and J dropped 3 bases, with 13 bases sitting between them. This CDR3 region has 14 residues. Germline V gene sequence: CDR1 SGHRS, CDR2 YFSETQ.

This clone was recorded once. The chain couples TRBV9 to TRBJ1-5, with no clear D. V lost 3 bases and J 5 bases, leaving 12 bases between the germline ends. The germline CDR1 and CDR2 sequences are SGDLS and YYNGEE. The CDR3 is 14 amino acids. The CDR3 spells CASSADVSHQPQHF. The DNA of the CDR3 is TGTGCCAGCAGCGCCGATGTAAGTCATCAGCCCCAGCATTTT. Together with reference TRBV9 and TRBJ1-5, the CDR3 gives the full variable domain: DSGVTQTPKHLITATGQRVTLRCSPRSGDLSVYWYQQSLDQGLQFLIQYYNGEERAKGNILERFSAQQFPDLHSELNLSSLELGDSALYFCASSADVSHQPQHFGDGTRLSIL.

The genes are TRBV28 and TRBJ2-1, with a tentative D call TRBD1 (6 bases). CDR1 and CDR2 (germline): MDHEN, SYDVKM. Trimming stripped 8 bases from V and 5 bases from J, with 13 bases between. This CDR3 has 13 amino acids. The CDR3 DNA is TGTGCCAGCGGGTCGGACAGCGACAATGAGCAGTTCTTC. This gives the protein CASGSDSDNEQFF.

A few counts support this clone. This chain links TRBV5-1 with TRBJ2-5; D might be TRBD1 (7 bases). The CDR3 consists of 18 residues. Deletions cut 3 bases from V and 1 base from J, with 22 bases between. Germline V gene sequence: CDR1 SGHRS, CDR2 YFSETQ. The CDR3 is CASSWGVEGAIGQETQYF. DNA of the CDR3: TGCGCCAGCAGCTGGGGGGTCGAGGGGGCGATAGGCCAAGAGACCCAGTACTTC.

The rearrangement joins TRBV14 to TRBJ2-7, with D perhaps given as TRBD1 or TRBD2 (5 bases each). V gave up 2 bases and J gave up 0 bases, with 17 bases separating them. The length of the CDR3 is 17 residues. Germline V lookup: CDR1 SGHDN, CDR2 FVKESK. The CDR3 DNA is TGTGCCAGCAGCCAAACCAGGGCTAGCTTGAGCTCCTACGAGCAGTACTTC. Translated: CASSQTRASLSSYEQYF. The full variable domain, in which reference TRBV14 and TRBJ2-7 provide the parts outside the CDR3, is EAGVTQFPSHSVIEKGQTVTLRCDPISGHDNLYWYRRVMGKEIKFLLHFVKESKQDESGMPNNRFLAERTGGTYSTLKVQPAELEDSGVYFCASSQTRASLSSYEQYFGPGTRLTVT.

This clone has only a few counts. This chain links TRBV23-1 with TRBJ1-6; D gene unclear. Being an ORF, TRBV23-1 has a function that is uncertain. V was cut by 1 base and J by 10 bases, with 11 bases left in between. The CDR3 runs to 14 residues. CDR3 loop: CASSQCPPGSPLHF. In DNA form, the CDR3 reads TGCGCCAGCAGTCAATGCCCCCCTGGGTCACCCCTCCACTTT.

This chain connects TRBV28 to TRBJ2-3; 9 bases are shared with TRBD2. CDR1 MDHEN and CDR2 SYDVKM come from the germline V gene. The CDR3 is made up of 17 amino acids. The ends lost 2 bases at V and 5 bases at J; junction bases unmatched: 11. In DNA form, the CDR3 reads TGTGCCAGCAGTTTACAGGCGGCGGGGGGGCTCCTAGATACGCAGTATTTT. Its translation is CASSLQAAGGLLDTQYF.

The chain links TRBV27 to TRBJ1-2; TRBD1 aligns across 7 bases. This CDR3 spans 13 amino acids. V dropped 5 bases and J dropped 4; count of bases not matched to a gene: 4. Germline assignment: CDR1 MNHEY and CDR2 SMNVEV (reference sequence). CDR3 sequence: CASSPRTGYGYTF. CDR3 nucleotide sequence: TGTGCCAGCAGTCCCCGGACAGGCTATGGCTACACCTTC.

The CDR3 nucleotides are TGTGCCTGGAGATCCAAACTAGCGGGAGGGCAAGATACGCAGTATTTT. Its translation is CAWRSKLAGGQDTQYF. The chain carries TRBV30 and TRBJ2-3, with TRBD2 matching 13 bases. From germline, CDR1 is GTSNPN and CDR2 SVGIG (reference sequence). CDR3 length: 16 amino acids. V gave up 3 bases and J gave up 5 bases; unmatched junction bases: 8.